Here is one T cell receptor beta chain with its context. These data belong to a study of blood T cell repertoires in COVID-19. Data came from immunoSEQ multiplex PCR; TCRdb stores just in-frame clones and leaves some out. This repertoire shows 200,000 to 250,000 clones, 88% found once; its top ten account for around 1.5%. The CDR3 covers 16 residues. V dropped 0 bases and J dropped 4 bases, with 15 bases sitting between them. Germline V gene lookup returns CDR1 LNHNV and CDR2 YYDKDF (reference sequence). The genes are TRBV15 and TRBJ1-2, with a tentative D call TRBD1 (5 bases). The origin of this receptor is a man aged 80 or over with acute or convalescent COVID-19. The sequenced material came from peripheral blood. CDR3 region: CATSRDKRGGIYGYTF. In nucleotides, the CDR3 is TGTGCCACCAGCAGAGATAAAAGGGGAGGGATCTATGGCTACACCTTC.